The next 12 T cell receptor beta chains were all read from a single sample in a study of spatial heterogeneity in lung cancer. TCRdb re-called the 5' RACE reads through MiXCR, storing one row per CDR3 protein. The table lists more than 35,000 distinct CDR3 sequences, 5% to 5.5% of them singletons. Time point specified: sample taken at primary tumor resection. The material was PBMCs, obtained at surgery. All receptors come from a female donor with early-stage non-small cell lung cancer.

This clonotype came up many times. The chain links TRBV5-1 to TRBJ2-5; D is perhaps TRBD1 (5 bases). Trimming took off 4 bases at V and 1 base at J, with 8 bases between the two ends. Per the germline V gene, CDR1 is SGHRS and CDR2 is YFSETQ. CDR3 length equals 13 residues. The CDR3 bases are TGCGCCAGCAGCGGGGCTACCCAAGAGACCCAGTACTTC. Its protein product is CASSGATQETQYF.

This clonotype was observed at least ten times. The chain joins TRBV7-8 to TRBJ1-5; the match to TRBD1 covers 12 bases. Losses at the gene ends were 2 bases for V and 7 bases for J; bases not matched to a gene: 12. CDR1 and CDR2 (germline): SGHVS, FQNEAQ. This CDR3 contains 18 residues. The CDR3 DNA is TGTGCCAGCAGCTTATCCGGGACAGGGGGCGCTTGGGGCCAGCCCCAGCATTTT. Translating it yields CASSLSGTGGAWGQPQHF.

The V call is TRBV20-1, the J call TRBJ2-5; 15 bases align to TRBD2. This CDR3 has 15 amino acids. Trimming cost V 6 bases and J 3 bases; bases outside gene matches: 5. CDR1 is DFQATT, CDR2 SNEGSKA, per germline (reference sequence). CDR3 loop: CSAGTSGGFKETQYF. The CDR3, as DNA: TGCAGTGCCGGGACTAGCGGGGGGTTCAAAGAGACCCAGTACTTC.

The table lists this clonotype with many counts. The chain uses TRBV7-9 and TRBJ2-7, with D unclear. Germline V gives CDR1 SEHNR, CDR2 FQNEAQ (reference sequence). Trimming removed 5 bases from V and 3 bases from J, with 8 bases in between. The CDR3 length is 12 residues. Written as DNA, the CDR3 is TGTGCCAGCAGCCCGGAACGCTACGAGCAGTACTTC. Protein sequence: CASSPERYEQYF.

On this clonotype itself: A much more abundant neighbour one base away suggests this may be a read error. The V and J genes are TRBV29-1 and TRBJ1-2; D ambiguous. Germline V gene lookup returns CDR1 SQVTM and CDR2 ANQGSEA. The CDR3 totals 12 residues. CDR3 bases: TGCAACGTTGCCCAGACGAAATATGGCTACACCTTC. The encoded protein is CNVAQTKYGYTF.

The J gene is TRBJ2-6, the V gene TRBV4-2; 7 bases agree with TRBD2. Germline V gives CDR1 LGHNA, CDR2 YNFKEQ. V gave up 0 bases and J gave up 4 bases; unmatched junction bases: 3. This CDR3 spans 16 amino acids. CDR3 DNA: TGTGCCAGCAGCCAAGAGGGGGGGACCGGGGCCAACGTCCTGACTTTC. It specifies CASSQEGGTGANVLTF.

This clonotype was recorded many times. The chain carries TRBV27 and TRBJ2-1, with D hard to call. The CDR3 runs 9 residues. The germline V gene encodes CDR1 MNHEY and CDR2 SMNVEV (reference sequence). Trimming left V 11 bases short and J 10 bases short, with 9 bases between. As DNA, the CDR3 is TGTGCCTCTGGAAAGGAGCAGTTCTTC. It is translated as CASGKEQFF.

This clonotype was observed a handful of times. The chain couples TRBV12-2 to TRBJ2-7. TRBV12-2 is a recognized pseudogene. This CDR3 contains 16 residues. DNA of the CDR3: TGTGCAAGTCGCTTAATGACTGAACTATTAGCCTACGAGCAGTACTTC. Translation gives CASRLMTELLAYEQYF.

This clonotype has ten or more counts. The rearrangement uses TRBV5-1 and TRBJ2-3; no clear D. Germline CDR1 SGHRS, CDR2 YFSETQ. V lost 1 base to trimming and J lost 2 bases, with 14 bases between them. The CDR3 consists of 16 residues. CDR3 sequence reads: CASSLRFLSDTDTQYF. CDR3 in DNA: TGCGCCAGCAGCTTGCGTTTTTTGAGCGACACAGATACGCAGTATTTT.

This chain connects TRBV9 to TRBJ2-7, with TRBD1 matching over 10 bases. The J segment lost 5 bases and the V segment lost 4 bases, leaving 6 bases of the junction unmatched. The CDR3 totals 14 residues. Looked up from germline, CDR1 is SGDLS and CDR2 is YYNGEE. CDR3 amino acids: CASSLRTGGDEQYF. Written as DNA, the CDR3 is TGTGCCAGCAGCCTCCGGACAGGGGGGGACGAGCAGTACTTC.

At least ten counts were recorded for this clonotype. The chain has TRBV29-1 and TRBJ2-3, with D hard to call. Trimming took 4 bases from V and 5 from J, leaving 16 bases between them. From germline, CDR1 is SQVTM and CDR2 ANQGSEA. This CDR3 spans 14 amino acids. The CDR3 is CSVVGRLRGDTQYF. CDR3 sequence (DNA): TGCAGCGTTGTAGGTCGGCTTCGCGGAGATACGCAGTATTTT.

This clonotype was counted many times. The rearrangement links TRBV5-1 to TRBJ2-6; 10 positions agree with TRBD1. Germline assignment: CDR1 SGHRS and CDR2 YFSETQ. The CDR3 runs 17 residues. The trim removed 4 bases at V and 2 bases at J, leaving 6 bases unmatched. CDR3 in amino acids: CASSLQGTGAGANVLTF. The CDR3 DNA sequence: TGCGCCAGCAGCCTACAAGGGACAGGGGCTGGGGCCAACGTCCTGACTTTC. Full variable domain (rest looked up from reference TRBV5-1 and TRBJ2-6): KAGVTQTPRYLIKTRGQQVTLSCSPISGHRSVSWYQQTPGQGLQFLFEYFSETQRNKGNFPGRFSGRQFSNSRSEMNVSTLELGDSALYLCASSLQGTGAGANVLTFGAGSRLTVL.